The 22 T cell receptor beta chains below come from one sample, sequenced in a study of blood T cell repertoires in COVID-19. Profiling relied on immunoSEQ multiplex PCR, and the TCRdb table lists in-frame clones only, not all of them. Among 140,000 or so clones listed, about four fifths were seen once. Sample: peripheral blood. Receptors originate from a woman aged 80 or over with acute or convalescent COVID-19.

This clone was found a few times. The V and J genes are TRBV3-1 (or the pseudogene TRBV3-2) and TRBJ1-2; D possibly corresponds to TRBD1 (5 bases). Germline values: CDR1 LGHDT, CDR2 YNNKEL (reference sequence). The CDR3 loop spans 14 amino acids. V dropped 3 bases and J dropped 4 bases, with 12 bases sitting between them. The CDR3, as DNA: TGTGCCAGCAGCCACGATACAGGTTCCTATGGCTACACCTTC. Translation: CASSHDTGSYGYTF.

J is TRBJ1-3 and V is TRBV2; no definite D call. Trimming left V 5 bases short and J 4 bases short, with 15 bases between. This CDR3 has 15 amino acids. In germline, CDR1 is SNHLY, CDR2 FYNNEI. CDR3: CASSPDTRRGNTIYF. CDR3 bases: TGTGCCAGCAGTCCCGATACCCGCCGGGGAAACACCATATATTTT.

CDR3 region: CASSYGGVGYGYTF. CDR3 sequence (DNA): TGTGCCAGCAGTTACGGGGGTGTGGGGTATGGCTACACCTTC. The V and J genes are TRBV27 and TRBJ1-2, with D possibly matching TRBD1 (5 bases). The CDR3 loop spans 14 amino acids. Germline lookup yields CDR1 MNHEY and CDR2 SMNVEV (reference sequence). V gave up 4 bases and J gave up 5 bases, with 14 bases separating them.

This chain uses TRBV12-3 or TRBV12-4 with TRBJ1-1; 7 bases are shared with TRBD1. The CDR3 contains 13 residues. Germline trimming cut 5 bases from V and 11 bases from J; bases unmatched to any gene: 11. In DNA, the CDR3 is TGTGCCAGCAGTCTCCGCTCGACAGGGAGGGCTTTCTTT. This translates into CASSLRSTGRAFF.

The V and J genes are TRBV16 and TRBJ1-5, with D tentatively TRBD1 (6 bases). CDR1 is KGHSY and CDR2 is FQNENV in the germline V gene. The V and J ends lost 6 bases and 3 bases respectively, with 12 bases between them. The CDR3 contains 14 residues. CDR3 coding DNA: TGTGCCAGCAGTTTCGGACAGCTCAATCAGCCCCAGCATTTT. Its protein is CASSFGQLNQPQHF.

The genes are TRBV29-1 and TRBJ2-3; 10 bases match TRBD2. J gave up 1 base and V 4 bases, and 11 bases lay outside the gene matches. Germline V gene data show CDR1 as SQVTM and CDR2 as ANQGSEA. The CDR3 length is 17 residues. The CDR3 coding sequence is TGCAGCGTTGTCGGAGCGGGGGGGCGTGTAGGCACAGATACGCAGTATTTT. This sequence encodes CSVVGAGGRVGTDTQYF.

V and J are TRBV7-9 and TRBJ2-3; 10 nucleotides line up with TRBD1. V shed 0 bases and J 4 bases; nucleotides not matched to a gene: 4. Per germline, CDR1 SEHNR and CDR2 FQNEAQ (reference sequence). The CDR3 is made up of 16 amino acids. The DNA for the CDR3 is TGTGCCAGCAGCTTAGCGAGGGACAGGGGATCAGATACGCAGTATTTT. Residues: CASSLARDRGSDTQYF.

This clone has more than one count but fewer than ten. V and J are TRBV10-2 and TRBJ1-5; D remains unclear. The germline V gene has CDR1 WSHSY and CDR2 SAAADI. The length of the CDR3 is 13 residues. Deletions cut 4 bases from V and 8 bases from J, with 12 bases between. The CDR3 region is CASSARESEPQHF. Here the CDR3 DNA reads TGCGCCAGCAGTGCGAGGGAGTCGGAGCCCCAGCATTTT.

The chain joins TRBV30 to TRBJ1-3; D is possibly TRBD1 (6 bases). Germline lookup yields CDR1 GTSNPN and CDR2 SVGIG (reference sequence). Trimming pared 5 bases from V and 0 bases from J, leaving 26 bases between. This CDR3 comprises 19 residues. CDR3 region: CAWRLGTLMTASSGNTIYF. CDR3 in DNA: TGTGCCTGGCGACTCGGGACACTGATGACTGCCAGCTCTGGAAACACCATATATTTT.

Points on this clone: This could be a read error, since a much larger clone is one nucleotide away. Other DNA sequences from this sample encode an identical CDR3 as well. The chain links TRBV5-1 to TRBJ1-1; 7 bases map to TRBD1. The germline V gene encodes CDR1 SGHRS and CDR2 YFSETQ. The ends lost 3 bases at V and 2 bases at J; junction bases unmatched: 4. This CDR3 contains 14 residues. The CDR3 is CASSSGQPNTEAFF. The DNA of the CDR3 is TGCGCCAGCAGCTCGGGACAGCCTAACACTGAAGCTTTCTTT. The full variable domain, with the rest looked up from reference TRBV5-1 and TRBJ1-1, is KAGVTQTPRYLIKTRGQQVTLSCSPISGHRSVSWYQQTPGQGLQFLFEYFSETQRNKGNFPGRFSGRQFSNSRSEMNVSTLELGDSALYLCASSSGQPNTEAFFGQGTRLTVV.

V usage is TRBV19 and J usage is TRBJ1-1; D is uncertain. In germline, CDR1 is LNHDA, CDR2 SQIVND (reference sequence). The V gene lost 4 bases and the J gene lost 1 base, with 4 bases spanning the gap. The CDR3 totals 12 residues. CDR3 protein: CASSNWNTEAFF. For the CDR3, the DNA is TGTGCCAGTAGTAACTGGAACACTGAAGCTTTCTTT.

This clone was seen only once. CDR3 sequence (DNA): TGTGCCAGCAGCCAGAGGAGGGGCGAGCAGTACTTC. Residues: CASSQRRGEQYF. The gene calls are TRBV3-1 (or the pseudogene TRBV3-2) and TRBJ2-7; D is perhaps TRBD2 (6 bases). Trimming took 3 bases from V and 6 from J, leaving 9 bases between them. CDR1 and CDR2 from the germline V gene are LGHDT and YNNKEL (reference sequence). The CDR3 extends over 12 amino acids.

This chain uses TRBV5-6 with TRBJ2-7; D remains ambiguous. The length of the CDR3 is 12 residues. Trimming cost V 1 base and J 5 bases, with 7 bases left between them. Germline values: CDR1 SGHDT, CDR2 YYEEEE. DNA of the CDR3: TGTGCCAGCAGCTTGTCCCAGGACGAGCAGTACTTC. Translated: CASSLSQDEQYF.

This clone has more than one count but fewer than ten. The CDR3 sequence is CASSIQGFYGYTF. Here the CDR3 DNA reads TGTGCCAGTAGTATTCAGGGGTTCTATGGCTACACCTTC. The chain is built from TRBV19 and TRBJ1-2; tentative D call: TRBD1 (6 bases). The ends were cut back, 3 bases at V and 4 bases at J, with 9 bases in the middle. CDR3 length: 13 amino acids. Germline CDR1 reads LNHDA; CDR2 reads SQIVND (reference sequence).

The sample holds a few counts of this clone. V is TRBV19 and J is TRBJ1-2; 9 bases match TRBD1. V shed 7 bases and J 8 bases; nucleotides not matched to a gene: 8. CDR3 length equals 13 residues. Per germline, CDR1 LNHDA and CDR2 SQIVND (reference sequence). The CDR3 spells CASTEGQGRGYTF. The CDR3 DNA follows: TGTGCCAGTACAGAGGGACAGGGTAGGGGCTACACCTTC.

The CDR3 spells CASSLQASGNTIYF. CDR3 DNA sequence: TGTGCCAGCAGCCTCCAGGCTTCTGGAAACACCATATATTTT. The chain joins TRBV7-2 to TRBJ1-3; the D is unclear. V lost 5 bases and J 1 base, leaving 9 bases between the germline ends. The CDR3 is made up of 14 amino acids. Germline V gene data show CDR1 as SGHTA and CDR2 as FQGNSA.

The CDR3: CASSYESRNQPQHF. The CDR3 nucleotides are TGTGCCAGCAGTTACGAGAGTCGGAATCAGCCCCAGCATTTT. The V call is TRBV6-2 or TRBV6-3, the J call TRBJ1-5; D gene uncertain. This CDR3 comprises 14 residues. Trimming took 2 bases from V and 4 from J, leaving 9 bases between them. Germline-derived CDR1 and CDR2 are MNHEY and SVGEGT.

The CDR3 bases are TGTGCCAGCAGCCCGACGACAGGGGCCCAGAACACTGAAGCTTTCTTT. Protein product: CASSPTTGAQNTEAFF. This rearrangement joins TRBV5-4 to TRBJ1-1; TRBD1 aligns across 8 bases. Trimming removed 4 bases from V and 1 base from J; junction bases left unmatched: 9. Germline CDR1 SGHNT, CDR2 YYREEE (reference sequence). The CDR3 is 16 amino acids.

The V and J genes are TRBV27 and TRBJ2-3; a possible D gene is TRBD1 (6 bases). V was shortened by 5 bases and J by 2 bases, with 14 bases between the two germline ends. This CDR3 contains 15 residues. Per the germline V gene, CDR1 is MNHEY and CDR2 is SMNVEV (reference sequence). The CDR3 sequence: CASSPDRLPTDTQYF. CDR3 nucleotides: TGTGCCAGCAGTCCCGACAGGTTGCCCACAGATACGCAGTATTTT.

This chain's CDR3 is CASSQDASSYGYTF. The CDR3 coding sequence is TGCGCCAGCAGCCAAGATGCCAGTTCCTATGGCTACACCTTC. This chain joins TRBV4-1 and TRBJ1-2; D is unresolved. Germline V gives CDR1 MGHRA, CDR2 YSYEKL. The germline V and J ends were trimmed by 0 bases and 4 bases, with 9 bases remaining between them. The CDR3 is 14 amino acids.

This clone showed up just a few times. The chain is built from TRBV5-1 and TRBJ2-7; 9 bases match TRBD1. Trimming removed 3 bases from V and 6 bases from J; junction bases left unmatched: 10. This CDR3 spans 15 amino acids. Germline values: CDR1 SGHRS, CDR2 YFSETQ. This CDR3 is CASSSWDRARIEQYF. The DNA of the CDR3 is TGCGCCAGCAGCTCCTGGGACAGGGCCCGCATCGAGCAGTACTTC.

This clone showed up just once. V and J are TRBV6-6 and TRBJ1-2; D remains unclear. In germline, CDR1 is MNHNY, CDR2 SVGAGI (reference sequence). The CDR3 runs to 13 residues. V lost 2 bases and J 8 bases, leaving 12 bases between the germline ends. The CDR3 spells CASSYPGSEGYTF. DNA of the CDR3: TGTGCCAGCAGTTACCCGGGGTCGGAAGGCTACACCTTC.